These T cell receptor beta chains were read from a single sample in a study of cytomegalovirus exposure and HLA in healthy donors. Libraries were prepared by immunoSEQ multiplex PCR; TCRdb keeps only in-frame clonotypes and omits some of them. The table lists 150,000 to 180,000 clones, around nine tenths of them singletons, with about a fifth in the top ten. Sequenced material: PBMCs. The receptors here all came from a man between 18 and 29 years old in good health and CMV-seropositive. CDR3s include the opening cysteine and the closing phenylalanine or tryptophan. The D gene is left open where the match is weak. Clone size is given for some rows only: seen once, a few or many times, or a class if the clone is expanded.

TRBJ2-7	TRBV7-9	.	.	TGTGCCAGCACTCCCCAGGGTCCCTCCTACGAGCAGTACTTC	CASTPQGPSYEQYF
TRBJ1-2	TRBV11-2	.	.	TGTGCCAGCAGCTTTTCGGGGTATGGCTACACCTTC	CASSFSGYGYTF
TRBJ2-1	TRBV7-2	.	.	TGTGCCAGCAGCTACAGGTTCCCACCCCATGAGCAGTTCTTC	CASSYRFPPHEQFF
TRBJ1-3	TRBV5-1	.	TRBD1	TGCGCCAGCAGCGTTACCGGGACAGCAACTGGAAACACCATATATTTT	CASSVTGTATGNTIYF
TRBJ2-3	TRBV4-1	.	TRBD2	TGCGCCAGCAGCCATCCCGGGAGGGGGGGCGCAACAGATACGCAGTATTTT	CASSHPGRGGATDTQYF
TRBJ1-6	TRBV5-6	.	TRBD1	TGTGCCAGCAGCTTGTCTGGGACAGGGGGTTCACCCCTCCACTTT	CASSLSGTGGSPLHF
TRBJ1-3	TRBV25-1	.	.	TGTGCCAGCAGTGAACCAGGTGGAAACACCATATATTTT	CASSEPGGNTIYF
TRBJ2-5	TRBV2	.	.	TGTGCCAGCAACCTCAGGGGCCCCCCAGAGACCCAGTACTTC	CASNLRGPPETQYF
TRBJ1-1	TRBV30	.	.	TGTGCCTGGACGTTGGGAGGAGTTCGCTCTGAAGCTTTCTTT	CAWTLGGVRSEAFF
TRBJ2-7	TRBV6-1	.	TRBD2	TGTGCCACCCAAACCGGGGGGAGCGGGAGTCAAGAGCAGTACTTC	CATQTGGSGSQEQYF
TRBJ2-7	TRBV2	.	TRBD2	TGTGCCAGCAGTGAATTAGCGGGAGGGTTCTACGAGCAGTACTTC	CASSELAGGFYEQYF
TRBJ1-5	TRBV18	.	.	TGTGCCAGCTCACCGACGGGAGGCAGCAGAAGCAATCAGCCCCAGCATTTT	CASSPTGGSRSNQPQHF
TRBJ2-2	TRBV7-6	once	TRBD2	TGTGCCAGCAGCCCCACTAGCGGGGCCAACACCGGGGAGCTGTTTTTT	CASSPTSGANTGELFF
TRBJ1-4	TRBV27	once	TRBD1	TGTGCCAGCAGTGCCGACAGGGGGGTAGAAAAACTGTTTTTT	CASSADRGVEKLFF
TRBJ2-7	TRBV20-1	.	.	TGCAGTGCCGCGGACAGCTACGAGCAGTACTTC	CSAADSYEQYF
TRBJ1-1	TRBV30	.	.	TGTGCCTGGAGCAGGGATACTGAAGCTTTCTTT	CAWSRDTEAFF
TRBJ2-2	TRBV27	.	.	TGTGCCAGCAGGAAGACAACCGGGGAGCTGTTTTTT	CASRKTTGELFF
TRBJ1-1	TRBV30	.	.	TGTGCCTGGAGTGGCCAGGGAGGAGGCGCTGAAGCTTTCTTT	CAWSGQGGGAEAFF
TRBJ1-1	TRBV29-1	.	TRBD1	TGCAGCACCATGACAGGGTTTGGCACTGAAGCTTTCTTT	CSTMTGFGTEAFF
TRBJ1-2	TRBV13	.	.	TGTGCCAGCAAGTTTCAAGGGGGTACCTATGGCTACACCTTC	CASKFQGGTYGYTF
TRBJ2-2	TRBV7-3	.	TRBD2	TGTGCCAGCAGCTTATCGGGACTAGCGAACGGGGAGCTGTTTTTT	CASSLSGLANGELFF
TRBJ2-7	TRBV7-9	once	.	TGTGCCAGCAGCACAGGGACCTACGAGCAGTACTTC	CASSTGTYEQYF
TRBJ1-1	TRBV21-1	.	.	TGTGCCAGCAGCCCTGGGGACAGGGTTGGTTACACTGAAGCTTTCTTT	CASSPGDRVGYTEAFF
TRBJ2-1	TRBV27	once	TRBD1	TGTGCCAGCAGTTTACTAGGGACAGGGGGCTGGGATGAGCAGTTCTTC	CASSLLGTGGWDEQFF
TRBJ2-2	TRBV5-4	.	TRBD2	TGTGCCAGCAGCTTGGGGGGTAGCGGGCTCACCGGGGAGCTGTTTTTT	CASSLGGSGLTGELFF
TRBJ1-1	TRBV6-5	.	.	TGTGCCACCGCGCACGGCGGGGCGGCTTTCTTT	CATAHGGAAFF
TRBJ2-3	TRBV20-1	.	.	TGCAGTGCCATAAGGGGAGATACGCAGTATTTT	CSAIRGDTQYF
TRBJ1-4	TRBV7-8	.	TRBD1	TGTGCCAGCAGCCGGGACAGGGTCTCAACTAATGAAAAACTGTTTTTT	CASSRDRVSTNEKLFF
TRBJ1-3	TRBV9	.	TRBD1	TGTGCCAGCAGCGTAGTCCCCCGACAGGGGAGCTCTGGAAACACCATATATTTT	CASSVVPRQGSSGNTIYF
TRBJ2-7	TRBV29-1	once	TRBD1	TGCAGCGTTGATCGTCCGGGACAGGGCTACGAGCAGTACTTC	CSVDRPGQGYEQYF
TRBJ2-3	TRBV5-4	.	TRBD2	TGTGCCAGCAGCCAACGGACTAGAACAGATACGCAGTATTTT	CASSQRTRTDTQYF
TRBJ1-5	TRBV5-6	.	.	TGTGCCAGCAGCTGGGACATATATAGCAATCAGCCCCAGCATTTT	CASSWDIYSNQPQHF
TRBJ2-1	TRBV11-1	.	TRBD2	TGTGCCAGCAGCCGGACCCCTAGCGGGGGGGCCTCCTACAATGAGCAGTTCTTC	CASSRTPSGGASYNEQFF
TRBJ1-5	TRBV7-3	.	.	TGTGCCAGCAGCTTAGGACTGGGGCAGCCCCAGCATTTT	CASSLGLGQPQHF
TRBJ2-7	TRBV29-1	.	.	TGCAGCGTTGATAAGGGGATAGAGCAGTACTTC	CSVDKGIEQYF
TRBJ2-1	TRBV14	.	.	TGTGCCAGCAGCCAAGTACACGGAGGCGAGCAGTTCTTC	CASSQVHGGEQFF
TRBJ1-1	TRBV6-5	few	.	TGTGCCAGCAGTTACGAAAGGGGCGCTGAAGCTTTCTTT	CASSYERGAEAFF
TRBJ2-1	TRBV4-3	once	TRBD2	TGCGCCAGCAGCTCTGAAGGACTAGCGGCGTACAATGAGCAGTTCTTC	CASSSEGLAAYNEQFF
TRBJ2-1	TRBV27	.	.	TGTGCCAGCGGGCTCGCCTACAATGAGCAGTTCTTC	CASGLAYNEQFF
TRBJ2-5	TRBV9	.	TRBD2	TGTGCCAGCAGCGTAGTGGCGGGGGGGACTCAAGAGACCCAGTACTTC	CASSVVAGGTQETQYF
TRBJ2-7	TRBV5-4	.	TRBD2	TGTGCCAGCAGCTTGATGACTAGCGGGAGGTCCTCCTACGAGCAGTACTTC	CASSLMTSGRSSYEQYF
TRBJ2-4	TRBV2	.	TRBD1	TGTGCCAGCACCCGACAGGGGTTAGCCAAAAACATTCAGTACTTC	CASTRQGLAKNIQYF